This TCR beta chain was obtained from a study of shared clonotypes between healthy human individuals. Overall study: The study drew on a couple of women and a few men aged 18 to 49 as donors.

In the naive CD8 group, cells lacked CD45RO and were positively selected for CCR7, so terminally differentiated effector memory CD45RA+ cells were left out. Profiling relied on immunoSEQ multiplex PCR, and the TCRdb table lists in-frame clones only, not all of them. Of millions of clones listed, roughly 94% are singletons. To note about this clone: What it binds is not known.

The CDR3 has 12 residues. The V end lost 3 bases, the J end lost 5 bases, and 8 bases lay between the germline ends. Germline V gene data show CDR1 as SEHNR and CDR2 as FQNEAQ (reference sequence). Study-level points and caveats: For sorted subsets, rarefaction showed incomplete sequencing despite large depth.

V gene TRBV7-9 combines with J gene TRBJ2-7; D is undetermined. The source material was naive CD8+ T cells sorted from blood. The clonotype was recovered from a man aged 18-30 years in good health. The CDR3 loop is CASSFTNHEQYF. As DNA, the CDR3 is TGTGCCAGCAGCTTCACGAATCACGAGCAGTACTTC.